These T cell receptor beta chains were read from a single sample in a study of control samples from healthy donors and cancer patients. Using immunoSEQ multiplex PCR, the repertoire was profiled, and TCRdb retains in-frame clones only, with some absent. Among approximately 140,000 clones listed, 92% were seen once. The sample comprised blood. Receptor source: a man aged 25-40 years in good health. Both conserved end residues are part of each CDR3. The D gene is left open where the match is weak.

15 TRBD1 TRBJ1-1 TRBV18 CASSPLTGVNTEAFF
15 TRBD2 TRBJ2-7 TRBV5-4 CASSPTAGLEGEQYF
15 TRBD2 TRBJ2-7 TRBV9 CASSPGLAEPGEQYF
13 . TRBJ2-2 TRBV27 CASSLIGTGELFF
13 . TRBJ1-2 TRBV6-6 CASSPTVQAGYTF
14 . TRBJ1-4 TRBV28 CASSLPGSGEKLFF
12 . TRBJ1-2 TRBV19 CASSVGTSGYTF
16 . TRBJ2-3 TRBV5-1 CASQPGTSESTDTQYF
15 . TRBJ1-4 TRBV11-2 CASSLDVRGGEKLFF
11 . TRBJ1-5 TRBV2 CASRTSQPQHF
17 . TRBJ2-2 TRBV18 CASSPLDPKINTGELFF
16 . TRBJ1-5 TRBV6-1 CASSGVKSHSNQPQHF
16 TRBD1 TRBJ2-5 TRBV7-9 CASSFGDRGRVETQYF
14 . TRBJ2-1 TRBV15 CATSRARADNEQFF
11 . TRBJ2-7 TRBV2 CASKGSYEQYF
13 . TRBJ1-2 TRBV30 CAWSVGTAYGYTF
12 . TRBJ2-2 TRBV15 CATRDWAGELFF
15 TRBD2 TRBJ2-1 TRBV2 CASRRTSGSYNEQFF
13 . TRBJ1-1 TRBV5-4 CASSHTPGTEAFF
16 . TRBJ1-1 TRBV7-9 CASSLAGGGMNTEAFF
12 . TRBJ2-7 TRBV28 CASSLDGWEQYF
14 . TRBJ1-4 TRBV6-5 CASSPWTSNEKLFF
16 . TRBJ2-3 TRBV21-1 CASSKGRARSTDTQYF
14 TRBD1 TRBJ1-1 TRBV19 CASSTGTGNTEAFF
13 . TRBJ2-7 TRBV19 CASSIAQGYEQYF
17 TRBD2 TRBJ2-3 TRBV7-9 CASSVSSGRPLTDTQYF
15 TRBD1 TRBJ1-3 TRBV28 CASSETGVSGNTIYF
16 TRBD1 TRBJ1-1 TRBV7-2 CASSPGTGQGFTEAFF
15 . TRBJ2-1 TRBV19 CASSMVRKIRDEQFF
13 . TRBJ1-1 TRBV6-1 CASSVAGGTEAFF
18 . TRBJ2-7 TRBV19 CASSLRGITGTSTYEQYF
17 . TRBJ1-5 TRBV28 CASIPSEGLYSNQPQHF
14 . TRBJ1-1 TRBV6-5 CASSRTAGNTEAFF
18 TRBD2 TRBJ2-1 TRBV27 CASSLFRGTSGIYNEQFF
15 . TRBJ2-3 TRBV19 CASSMKQGLADTQYF
16 TRBD1 TRBJ1-5 TRBV15 CATSRDGRGFNQPQHF
15 . TRBJ1-3 TRBV6-5 CASSYLGGTGNTIYF
15 . TRBJ2-1 TRBV2 CASIQGPGPYNEQFF
15 . TRBJ2-5 TRBV6-6 CASRQWSTAVETQYF
14 . TRBJ2-2 TRBV5-1 CASSEILNTGELFF
15 . TRBJ1-2 TRBV19 CASSLPGVPSYGYTF
16 . TRBJ1-2 TRBV12-1 CASSSGTGSFIYGYTF
11 . TRBJ1-4 TRBV28 CASRSLEKLFF
12 . TRBJ1-2 TRBV18 CASSQTGGGYTF
17 TRBD2 TRBJ2-3 TRBV27 CASSLLAGGGWTDTQYF
14 . TRBJ1-1 TRBV28 CASSFSYRHTEAFF
14 TRBD2 TRBJ2-1 TRBV6-5 CASKIAGSYNEQFF
19 . TRBJ1-4 TRBV5-6 CASSFFWQGSLATNEKLFF
15 . TRBJ2-6 TRBV6-5 CASSYSPGSVDVLTF
15 TRBD1 TRBJ1-5 TRBV27 CASSRTGNSNQPQHF
13 . TRBJ2-7 TRBV27 CASRLFSGYEQYF
13 . TRBJ1-2 TRBV2 CASRAGANYGYTF
12 TRBD2 TRBJ2-4 TRBV19 CASSLLAGWQYF
12 . TRBJ2-5 TRBV28 CASSSPQETQYF
14 . TRBJ1-2 TRBV5-5 CASSLEATPYGYTF
13 . TRBJ1-5 TRBV10-2 CASSDRGYQPQHF
17 . TRBJ1-5 TRBV19 CASSAGTRSYSNQPQHF
12 TRBD2 TRBJ2-1 TRBV11-2 CASSQLANEQFF